The clone carrying this T cell receptor (beta chain) was seen ten or more times. The sample originates from a study of T cells in Graves' hyperthyroidism and ophthalmopathy. Amplified TCR beta CDR3 regions derived from RNA transcripts. During a first-round RT-PCR of the TCR CDR3, the HTBI primer set was used. In TCRdb, the multiplex PCR reads were re-called with MiXCR into one record per CDR3 protein. The profile shows approximately 600,000 distinct CDR3 sequences, 15% to 20% of them singletons. This CDR3 is built from 16 residues. Deletions cut 5 bases from V and 1 base from J, with 14 bases between. Germline loops: CDR1 SGHNT, CDR2 YENEEA.

The sample taken for sequencing was blood. V gene TRBV11-3 combines with J gene TRBJ2-2; D unresolved. This receptor was obtained from a woman between 25 and 40 years old with Graves' hyperthyroidism. The chain's CDR3 is CASSPAMRRNTGELFF. In DNA form, the CDR3 reads TGTGCCAGCAGCCCCGCAATGAGGCGGAACACCGGGGAGCTGTTTTTT.